Listed here are 29 T cell receptor beta chains from one sample, sequenced in a study of blood T cell repertoires in COVID-19. Profiling relied on immunoSEQ multiplex PCR, and the TCRdb table lists in-frame clones only, not all of them. The sample records 250,000 to 350,000 clones, under 90% being singletons. Sequencing was performed on peripheral blood. The receptors derive from a woman in her forties who had recovered from COVID-19.

V is TRBV19 and J is TRBJ1-1; D is unresolved. Trimming took 0 bases from V and 0 from J, leaving 8 bases between them. Germline CDR1 and CDR2: LNHDA and SQIVND (reference sequence). The CDR3 is 15 amino acids. CDR3 region: CASSIEAGVNTEAFF. Here the CDR3 DNA reads TGTGCCAGTAGTATAGAGGCAGGTGTGAACACTGAAGCTTTCTTT.

The chain combines TRBV5-6 with TRBJ2-6, with D uncertain. Deletions cut 0 bases from V and 0 bases from J, with 7 bases between. The germline gives CDR1 SGHDT, CDR2 YYEEEE. The CDR3 spans 16 residues. Here the CDR3 DNA reads TGTGCCAGCAGCTTGGGGGCCCTCTCTGGGGCCAACGTCCTGACTTTC. It translates to CASSLGALSGANVLTF.

The chain is built from TRBV6-5 and TRBJ2-1, with D tentatively TRBD2 (6 bases). Germline V CDR1 and CDR2: MNHEY, SVGAGI. CDR3 size: 13 residues. V gave up 6 bases and J gave up 5 bases, with 11 bases separating them. The CDR3 region has the DNA TGTGCCAGCAGGGGGGACTTGGACAATGAGCAGTTCTTC. It encodes CASRGDLDNEQFF.

The rearrangement uses TRBV5-8 and TRBJ1-5, with D perhaps matching TRBD1 (6 bases). In germline, CDR1 is SGHTS, CDR2 YDEGEE. The CDR3 is 17 residues long. V lost 6 bases, J lost 2 bases, and 21 bases lay in between. CDR3 DNA sequence: TGTGCCAGCACCCTGGCCTCGGGAGGGGGAGGCAATCAGCCCCAGCATTTT. It yields the protein CASTLASGGGGNQPQHF.

The chain has TRBV5-1 and TRBJ2-2; 10 bases agree with TRBD2. Germline-derived CDR1 and CDR2 are SGHRS and YFSETQ. J was trimmed by 3 bases and V by 5 bases; bases with no gene match: 1. The CDR3 is 14 residues long. For the CDR3, the DNA is TGCGCCAGCAGTCTAGCGGGAGACACCGGGGAGCTGTTTTTT. Its protein is CASSLAGDTGELFF.

As concerns this clone: This could be a read error, since a much larger clone is one nucleotide away. In the same sample, other DNA sequences code for this CDR3. The chain uses TRBV18 and TRBJ2-1, with a possible D match to TRBD1 (5 bases). CDR3 length: 16 amino acids. Germline V gives CDR1 KGHSH, CDR2 LQKENI. CDR3: CASSPWTTSPYNEQFF. CDR3 nucleotides: TGCGCCAGCTCACCCTGGACAACCTCCCCCTACAATGAGCAGTTCTTC.

V is TRBV5-1 and J is TRBJ1-4; 9 bases agree with TRBD1. The V segment lost 1 base and the J segment 8 bases; nucleotides outside the gene matches: 12. CDR3 size: 17 residues. Germline values: CDR1 SGHRS, CDR2 YFSETQ. As DNA, the CDR3 is TGCGCCAGCAGCTTGAGGTCCGGGACAGGGTTGGGCGAAAAACTGTTTTTT. Protein sequence: CASSLRSGTGLGEKLFF.

The V and J genes are TRBV4-1 and TRBJ2-2, with TRBD2 matching over 7 bases. Trimming at V came to 5 bases and at J to 0 bases, leaving 9 bases not matched to a gene. The CDR3 spans 17 residues. Germline loops: CDR1 MGHRA, CDR2 YSYEKL. CDR3 amino acids: CASSGDRDYTNTGELFF. CDR3 DNA: TGCGCCAGCAGCGGGGACCGGGACTACACGAACACCGGGGAGCTGTTTTTT.

The rearrangement links TRBV29-1 to TRBJ2-1; D gene uncertain. There are 16 residues in the CDR3. Germline CDR1 and CDR2: SQVTM and ANQGSEA. V shed 4 bases and J shed 4 bases, with 20 bases lying between them. Here the CDR3 reads CSVVSPLLLRYNEQFF. The CDR3 bases are TGCAGCGTTGTATCTCCCCTGTTGCTGCGGTACAATGAGCAGTTCTTC.

The chain uses TRBV3-1 (or the pseudogene TRBV3-2) and TRBJ2-1, with 7 positions matching TRBD2. V was clipped by 1 base and J by 4 bases; unmatched bases: 4. The CDR3 has 15 amino acids. The germline gives CDR1 LGHDT, CDR2 YNNKEL (reference sequence). CDR3 in amino acids: CASSQGGTTYNEQFF. Here the CDR3 DNA reads TGTGCCAGCAGCCAAGGAGGGACTACTTACAATGAGCAGTTCTTC.

V and J are TRBV9 and TRBJ1-2, with D possibly matching TRBD1 (5 bases). V lost 0 bases and J lost 3, with 12 bases in between. This CDR3 comprises 15 residues. Germline assignment: CDR1 SGDLS and CDR2 YYNGEE. The DNA of the CDR3 is TGTGCCAGCAGCGTAGAGTCAGGGCCTTACTATGGCTACACCTTC. It is translated as CASSVESGPYYGYTF. Full variable domain (remainder filled in from reference TRBV9 and TRBJ1-2): DSGVTQTPKHLITATGQRVTLRCSPRSGDLSVYWYQQSLDQGLQFLIQYYNGEERAKGNILERFSAQQFPDLHSELNLSSLELGDSALYFCASSVESGPYYGYTFGSGTRLTVV.

V is TRBV11-1 and J is TRBJ2-5, with D uncertain. Per germline, CDR1 SGHAT and CDR2 FQDESV (reference sequence). V was cut by 5 bases and J by 5 bases, with 15 bases left in between. This CDR3 is built from 14 residues. The CDR3 loop is CASSGQVQTETQYF. The CDR3 nucleotides read TGTGCCAGCAGCGGCCAAGTCCAAACGGAGACCCAGTACTTC.

A single count supports this clone. The chain links TRBV19 to TRBJ1-3; the D gene is possibly TRBD1 (6 bases). The CDR3 contains 16 residues. Germline V gene sequence: CDR1 LNHDA, CDR2 SQIVND (reference sequence). V lost 4 bases to trimming and J lost 0 bases, with 13 bases between them. This CDR3 reads CASSRPGQISGNTIYF. As DNA, the CDR3 is TGTGCCAGTAGTAGACCCGGACAGATCTCTGGAAACACCATATATTTT.

The chain uses TRBV7-2 and TRBJ2-2, with 11 bases matching TRBD1. The CDR3 runs to 15 residues. In germline, CDR1 is SGHTA, CDR2 FQGNSA. Germline trimming cut 5 bases from V and 5 bases from J; bases unmatched to any gene: 4. CDR3 residues: CASSLRDRGTGELFF. DNA of the CDR3: TGTGCCAGCAGCCTCCGGGACAGGGGGACCGGGGAGCTGTTTTTT.

This clone was seen once. The genes are TRBV28 and TRBJ1-5; tentatively, D is TRBD1 (5 bases). The germline V gene has CDR1 MDHEN and CDR2 SYDVKM. The CDR3 has 15 residues. V shed 5 bases and J shed 6 bases, with 17 bases lying between them. This CDR3 reads CASSLPSWGGQPQHF. The CDR3 DNA is TGTGCCAGCAGTCTCCCCTCCTGGGGGGGTCAGCCCCAGCATTTT.

V usage is TRBV28 and J usage is TRBJ2-3; 10 nucleotides line up with TRBD2. The CDR3 is made up of 15 amino acids. From germline, CDR1 is MDHEN and CDR2 SYDVKM. V trimming: 6 bases; J trimming: 4 bases; junction bases outside the gene matches: 7. CDR3 sequence: CASRKAGGPPDTQYF. CDR3 nucleotide sequence: TGTGCCAGCAGGAAAGCGGGAGGGCCACCAGATACGCAGTATTTT.

V usage is TRBV28 and J usage is TRBJ1-1; no clear D gene. This CDR3 is built from 15 residues. Germline CDR1 reads MDHEN; CDR2 reads SYDVKM. Trimming left V 7 bases short and J 6 bases short, with 21 bases between. CDR3 residues: CASTLLARRTAEAFF. For the CDR3, the DNA is TGTGCCAGCACCCTCCTCGCGCGCCGCACGGCTGAAGCTTTCTTT.

The rearrangement links TRBV14 to TRBJ2-5, with 8 bases fitting TRBD2. Germline assignment: CDR1 SGHDN and CDR2 FVKESK. This CDR3 region has 15 residues. V trimming: 3 bases; J trimming: 4 bases; junction bases outside the gene matches: 7. CDR3 sequence (DNA): TGTGCCAGCAGCCAGAGTCTAGCGGGTATAGAGACCCAGTACTTC. It yields the protein CASSQSLAGIETQYF.

CDR3 protein: CAWSASGGTQYF. DNA for the CDR3: TGTGCCTGGAGTGCGAGCGGGGGAACGCAGTATTTT. The genes are TRBV30 and TRBJ2-3; 8 bases are shared with TRBD2. V dropped 1 base and J dropped 9; count of bases not matched to a gene: 3. Germline CDR1 reads GTSNPN; CDR2 reads SVGIG (reference sequence). The CDR3 loop spans 12 amino acids.

The J gene is TRBJ2-2, the V gene TRBV18, with 9 nucleotides matching TRBD2. CDR1 KGHSH and CDR2 LQKENI come from the germline V gene. This CDR3 has 22 residues. The ends lost 3 bases at V and 0 bases at J; junction bases unmatched: 20. CDR3 amino acids: CASSPLSPDGVAGGPNTGELFF. The CDR3 DNA sequence: TGTGCCAGCTCACCCCTGTCGCCGGATGGCGTGGCGGGAGGGCCGAACACCGGGGAGCTGTTTTTT.

J is TRBJ1-1 and V is TRBV7-9, with D possibly matching TRBD1 (5 bases). Trimming left V 3 bases short and J 10 bases short, with 18 bases between. The CDR3 is 14 residues long. Germline V gene lookup returns CDR1 SEHNR and CDR2 FQNEAQ (reference sequence). The CDR3 sequence: CASSFGVETDPAFF. As DNA, the CDR3 is TGTGCCAGCAGCTTCGGAGTGGAGACAGACCCAGCTTTCTTT. Complete variable domain (other parts from reference TRBV7-9 and TRBJ1-1): DTGVSQNPRHKITKRGQNVTFRCDPISEHNRLYWYRQTLGQGPEFLTYFQNEAQLEKSRLLSDRFSAERPKGSFSTLEIQRTEQGDSAMYLCASSFGVETDPAFFGQGTRLTVV.

V gene TRBV4-1 combines with J gene TRBJ2-7; D remains ambiguous. With 0 bases removed from V and 0 bases from J, the gap between germline ends came to 3 bases. This CDR3 has 13 residues. The germline V gene encodes CDR1 MGHRA and CDR2 YSYEKL. CDR3 residues: CASSQDSSYEQYF. DNA for the CDR3: TGCGCCAGCAGCCAAGACAGCTCCTACGAGCAGTACTTC.

The CDR3 bases are TGTGCCAGCTCACCACTGAGTTTCGGGACAGGTACCTTGGGCACTGAAGCTTTCTTT. Protein sequence: CASSPLSFGTGTLGTEAFF. This chain joins TRBV18 and TRBJ1-1; 8 nucleotides match TRBD1. From germline, CDR1 is KGHSH and CDR2 LQKENI. This CDR3 spans 19 amino acids. V shed 1 base and J 4 bases; nucleotides not matched to a gene: 17.

The V and J genes are TRBV28 and TRBJ2-7, with 7 positions matching TRBD2. CDR3 length: 15 amino acids. J lost 0 bases, V lost 3 bases, and 5 bases had no gene match. The germline V gene has CDR1 MDHEN and CDR2 SYDVKM. CDR3 nucleotides: TGTGCCAGCAGTTTGAGCGGGAAGAGCTCCTACGAGCAGTACTTC. Translating gives CASSLSGKSSYEQYF.

The V and J genes are TRBV7-9 and TRBJ1-6; D remains unclear. This CDR3 region has 19 residues. In germline, CDR1 is SEHNR, CDR2 FQNEAQ (reference sequence). Trimming removed 4 bases from V and 0 bases from J, with 19 bases in between. The DNA for the CDR3 is TGTGCCAGCAGCTCGTTTCCCCCGGGGAGAGGCTCCTATAATTCACCCCTCCACTTT. Protein product: CASSSFPPGRGSYNSPLHF. The entire variable domain, with the rest obtained from reference TRBV7-9 and TRBJ1-6, is as follows: DTGVSQNPRHKITKRGQNVTFRCDPISEHNRLYWYRQTLGQGPEFLTYFQNEAQLEKSRLLSDRFSAERPKGSFSTLEIQRTEQGDSAMYLCASSSFPPGRGSYNSPLHFGNGTRLTVT.

The V and J genes are TRBV5-1 and TRBJ2-2, with 10 positions matching TRBD2. The CDR3 is made up of 17 amino acids. V lost 0 bases, J lost 7 bases, and 9 bases stayed unmatched. Looked up from germline, CDR1 is SGHRS and CDR2 is YFSETQ. The CDR3 region is CASSLARLAGVGGELFF. The CDR3 DNA follows: TGCGCCAGCAGCTTGGCCAGGCTAGCGGGAGTTGGCGGGGAGCTGTTTTTT.

V usage is TRBV5-1 and J usage is TRBJ2-3; D unclear. V was trimmed by 0 bases and J by 1 base, leaving 9 bases between them. Germline assignment: CDR1 SGHRS and CDR2 YFSETQ. The CDR3 loop spans 15 amino acids. As DNA, the CDR3 is TGCGCCAGCAGCTTGGACTATTCGGGCACAGATACGCAGTATTTT. Encoded protein: CASSLDYSGTDTQYF.

The V call is TRBV14, the J call TRBJ2-1; 12 bases are shared with TRBD2. The trim removed 3 bases at V and 6 bases at J, leaving 9 bases unmatched. The germline V gene encodes CDR1 SGHDN and CDR2 FVKESK. The CDR3 spans 17 residues. CDR3 nucleotides: TGTGCCAGCAGCCAGACTAGCGGGAGTTTTTTTGGCAATGAGCAGTTCTTC. Its translation: CASSQTSGSFFGNEQFF.

In this sample, this clone turned up once. The rearrangement uses TRBV24-1 and TRBJ2-1, with 7 bases fitting TRBD1. CDR1 and CDR2 (germline): KGHDR, SFDVKD. The CDR3 contains 13 residues. V was clipped by 9 bases and J by 5 bases; unmatched bases: 6. CDR3 protein: CATGTGDHNEQFF. DNA of the CDR3: TGTGCCACCGGCACAGGGGACCACAATGAGCAGTTCTTC.